This TCR beta chain was obtained from a study of shared clonotypes between healthy human individuals. The CDR3 contains 17 residues. Per the germline V gene, CDR1 is MDHEN and CDR2 is SYDVKM. The V end lost 3 bases, the J end lost 0 bases, and 17 bases lay between the germline ends. About 30,000 T cell genomes, or roughly 200 ng DNA, went into the sorted-subset replicate PCRs. Clones were read by immunoSEQ multiplex PCR, and TCRdb kept only the in-frame ones, dropping some. The table shows about 1,800,000 clones, with around 96% occurring only once. CD45RO-negative, CCR7-selected cells formed the naive CD8 fraction, which excluded terminally differentiated effector memory CD45RA+ cells. This clone was counted a single time.

The receptor was isolated from a young man in good health. The V gene is TRBV28, the J gene TRBJ1-2; D gene unclear. Sequencing was performed on naive CD8+ T cells sorted from blood. The CDR3 nucleotides are TGTGCCAGCAGTTTTTCCGTTAGAGGGCTAACTAACTATGGCTACACCTTC. It specifies CASSFSVRGLTNYGYTF.